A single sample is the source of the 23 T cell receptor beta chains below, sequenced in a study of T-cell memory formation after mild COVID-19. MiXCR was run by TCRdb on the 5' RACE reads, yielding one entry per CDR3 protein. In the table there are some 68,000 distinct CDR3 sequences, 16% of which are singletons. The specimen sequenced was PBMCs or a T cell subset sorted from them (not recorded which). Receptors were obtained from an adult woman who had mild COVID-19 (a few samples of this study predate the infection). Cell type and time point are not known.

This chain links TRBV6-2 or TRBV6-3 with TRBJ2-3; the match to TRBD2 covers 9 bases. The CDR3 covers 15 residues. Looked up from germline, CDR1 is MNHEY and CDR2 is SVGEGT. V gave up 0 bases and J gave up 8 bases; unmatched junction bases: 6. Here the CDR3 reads CASSYSETSGITQYF. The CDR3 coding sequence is TGTGCCAGCAGTTACTCCGAGACTAGCGGAATTACGCAGTATTTT.

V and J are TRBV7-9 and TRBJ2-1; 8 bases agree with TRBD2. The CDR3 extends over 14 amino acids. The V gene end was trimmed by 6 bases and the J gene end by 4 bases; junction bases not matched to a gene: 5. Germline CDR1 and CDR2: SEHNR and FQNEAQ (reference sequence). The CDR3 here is CASRREGLYNEQFF. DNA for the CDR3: TGTGCCAGCAGACGGGAGGGCCTGTACAATGAGCAGTTCTTC. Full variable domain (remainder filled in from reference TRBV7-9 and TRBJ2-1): DTGVSQNPRHKITKRGQNVTFRCDPISEHNRLYWYRQTLGQGPEFLTYFQNEAQLEKSRLLSDRFSAERPKGSFSTLEIQRTEQGDSAMYLCASRREGLYNEQFFGPGTRLTVL.

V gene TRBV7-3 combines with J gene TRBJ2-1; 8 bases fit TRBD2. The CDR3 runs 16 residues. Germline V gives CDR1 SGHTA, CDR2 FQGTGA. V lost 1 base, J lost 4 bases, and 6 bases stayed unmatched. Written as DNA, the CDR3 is TGTGCCAGCAGCTTAAATAGCGGGATGTGGTACAATGAGCAGTTCTTC. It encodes CASSLNSGMWYNEQFF.

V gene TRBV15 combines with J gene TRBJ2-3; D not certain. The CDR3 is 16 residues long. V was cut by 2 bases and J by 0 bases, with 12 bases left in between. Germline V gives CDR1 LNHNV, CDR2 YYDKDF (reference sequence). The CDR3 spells CATSRQTAPSTDTQYF. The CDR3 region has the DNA TGTGCCACCAGCAGACAGACTGCTCCTAGCACAGATACGCAGTATTTT.

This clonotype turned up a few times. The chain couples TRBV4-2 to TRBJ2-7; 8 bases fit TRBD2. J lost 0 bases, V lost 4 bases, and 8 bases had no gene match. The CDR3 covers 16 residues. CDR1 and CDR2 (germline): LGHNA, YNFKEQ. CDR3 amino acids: CASSPPGGGNSYEQYF. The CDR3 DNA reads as TGTGCCAGCAGCCCCCCCGGCGGGGGGAACTCCTACGAGCAGTACTTC.

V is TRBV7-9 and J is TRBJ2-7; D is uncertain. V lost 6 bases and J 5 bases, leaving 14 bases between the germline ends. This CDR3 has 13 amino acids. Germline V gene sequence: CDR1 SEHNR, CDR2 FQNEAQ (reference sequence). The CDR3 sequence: CASRDTLSHEQYF. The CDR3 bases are TGTGCCAGCAGAGACACCCTGAGCCACGAGCAGTACTTC.

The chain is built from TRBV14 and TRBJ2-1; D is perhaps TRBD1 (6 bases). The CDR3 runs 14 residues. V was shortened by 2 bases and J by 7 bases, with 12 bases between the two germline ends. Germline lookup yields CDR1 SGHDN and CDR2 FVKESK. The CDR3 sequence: CASSQLQGVNEQFF. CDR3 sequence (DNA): TGTGCCAGCAGCCAACTACAGGGTGTAAATGAGCAGTTCTTC.

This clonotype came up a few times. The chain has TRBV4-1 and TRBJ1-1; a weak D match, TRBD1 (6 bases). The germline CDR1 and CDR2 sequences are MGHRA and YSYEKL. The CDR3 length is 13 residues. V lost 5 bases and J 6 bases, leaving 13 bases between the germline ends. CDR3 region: CASSGGQSAEAFF. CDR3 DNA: TGCGCCAGCAGCGGGGGCCAAAGCGCTGAAGCTTTCTTT.

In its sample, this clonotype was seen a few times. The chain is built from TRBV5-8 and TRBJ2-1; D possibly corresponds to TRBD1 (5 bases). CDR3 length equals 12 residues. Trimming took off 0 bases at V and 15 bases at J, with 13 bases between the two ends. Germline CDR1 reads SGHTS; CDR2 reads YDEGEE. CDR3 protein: CASSLAGRGPFF. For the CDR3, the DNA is TGTGCCAGCAGCTTGGCCGGAAGGGGTCCGTTCTTC.

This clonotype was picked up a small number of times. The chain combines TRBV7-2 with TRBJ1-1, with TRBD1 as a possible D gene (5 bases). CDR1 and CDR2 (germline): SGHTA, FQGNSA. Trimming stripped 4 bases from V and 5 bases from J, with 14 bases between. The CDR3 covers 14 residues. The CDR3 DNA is TGTGCCAGCAGCTCATATCAGGGAGAGACTGAAGCTTTCTTT. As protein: CASSSYQGETEAFF.

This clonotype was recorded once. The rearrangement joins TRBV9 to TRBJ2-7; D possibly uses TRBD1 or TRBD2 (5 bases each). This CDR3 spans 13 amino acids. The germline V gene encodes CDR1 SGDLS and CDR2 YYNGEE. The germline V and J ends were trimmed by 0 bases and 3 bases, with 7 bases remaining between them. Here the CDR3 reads CASSVGGDYEQYF. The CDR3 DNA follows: TGTGCCAGCAGCGTAGGAGGGGACTACGAGCAGTACTTC.

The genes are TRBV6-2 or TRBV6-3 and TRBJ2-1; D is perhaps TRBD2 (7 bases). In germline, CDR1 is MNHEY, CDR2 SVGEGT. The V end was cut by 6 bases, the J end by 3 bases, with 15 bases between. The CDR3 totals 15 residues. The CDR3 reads CASSQPGGSYNEQFF. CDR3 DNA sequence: TGTGCCAGCAGCCAACCGGGGGGCAGCTACAATGAGCAGTTCTTC.

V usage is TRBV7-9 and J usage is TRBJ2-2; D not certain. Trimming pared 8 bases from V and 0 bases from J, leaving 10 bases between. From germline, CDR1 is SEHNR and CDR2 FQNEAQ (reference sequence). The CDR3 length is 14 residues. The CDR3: CASPPGANTGELFF. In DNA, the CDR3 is TGTGCCAGCCCTCCCGGTGCGAACACCGGGGAGCTGTTTTTT.

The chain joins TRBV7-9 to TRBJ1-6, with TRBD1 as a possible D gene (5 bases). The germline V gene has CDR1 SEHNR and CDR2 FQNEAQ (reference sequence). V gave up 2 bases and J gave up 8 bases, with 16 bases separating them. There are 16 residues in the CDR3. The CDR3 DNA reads TGTGCCAGCAGCTTAAGGTCTCAGGGACCCTATTCACCCCTCCACTTT. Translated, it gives CASSLRSQGPYSPLHF.

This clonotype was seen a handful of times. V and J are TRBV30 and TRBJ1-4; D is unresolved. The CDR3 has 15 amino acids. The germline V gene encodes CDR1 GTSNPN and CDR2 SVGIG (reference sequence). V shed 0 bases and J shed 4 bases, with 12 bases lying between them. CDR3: CAWSVFVSLNEKLFF. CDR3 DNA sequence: TGTGCCTGGAGTGTTTTCGTAAGCCTTAATGAAAAACTGTTTTTT.

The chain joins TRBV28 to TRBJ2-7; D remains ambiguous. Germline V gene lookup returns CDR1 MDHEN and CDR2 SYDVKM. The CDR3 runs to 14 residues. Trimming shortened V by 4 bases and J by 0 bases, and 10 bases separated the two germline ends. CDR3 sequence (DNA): TGTGCCAGCAGTTCAAGCTTTAGCTCCTACGAGCAGTACTTC. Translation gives CASSSSFSSYEQYF.

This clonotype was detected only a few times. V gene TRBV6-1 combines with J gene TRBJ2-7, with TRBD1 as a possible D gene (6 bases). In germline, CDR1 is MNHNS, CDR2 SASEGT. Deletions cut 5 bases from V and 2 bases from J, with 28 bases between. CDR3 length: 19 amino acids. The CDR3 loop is CASSSTLLGQQDRTYEQYF. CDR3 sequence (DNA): TGTGCCAGCAGTTCGACCCTCCTGGGGCAGCAGGACAGAACCTACGAGCAGTACTTC.

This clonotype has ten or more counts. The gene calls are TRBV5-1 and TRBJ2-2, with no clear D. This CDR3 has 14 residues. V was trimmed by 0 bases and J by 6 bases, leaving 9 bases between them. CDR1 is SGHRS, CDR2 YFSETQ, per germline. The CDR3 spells CASSLGPTAGELFF. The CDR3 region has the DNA TGCGCCAGCAGCTTGGGACCTACCGCCGGGGAGCTGTTTTTT.

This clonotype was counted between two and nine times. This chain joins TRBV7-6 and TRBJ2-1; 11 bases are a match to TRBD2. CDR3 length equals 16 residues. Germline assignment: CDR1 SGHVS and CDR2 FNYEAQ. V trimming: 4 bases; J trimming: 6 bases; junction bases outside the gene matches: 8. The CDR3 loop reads CASSWTSGYPTNEQFF. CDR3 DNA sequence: TGTGCCAGCAGCTGGACTAGCGGGTATCCAACCAATGAGCAGTTCTTC.

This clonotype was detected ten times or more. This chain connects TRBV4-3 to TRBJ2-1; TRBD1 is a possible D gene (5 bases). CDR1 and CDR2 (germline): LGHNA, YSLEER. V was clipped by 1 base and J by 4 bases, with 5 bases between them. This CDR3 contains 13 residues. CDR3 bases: TGCGCCAGCAGCCAAGGACAGTACAATGAGCAGTTCTTC. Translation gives CASSQGQYNEQFF.

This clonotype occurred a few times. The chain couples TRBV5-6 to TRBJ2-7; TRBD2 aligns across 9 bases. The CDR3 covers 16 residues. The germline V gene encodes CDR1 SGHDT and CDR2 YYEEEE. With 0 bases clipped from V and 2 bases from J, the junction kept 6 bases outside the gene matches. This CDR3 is CASSLDSAGGPYEQYF. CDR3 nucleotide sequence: TGTGCCAGCAGCTTGGACAGCGCGGGAGGGCCCTACGAGCAGTACTTC.

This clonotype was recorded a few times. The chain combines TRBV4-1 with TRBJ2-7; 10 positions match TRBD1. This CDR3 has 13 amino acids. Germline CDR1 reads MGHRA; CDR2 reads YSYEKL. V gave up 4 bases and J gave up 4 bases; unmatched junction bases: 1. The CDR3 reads CASSPDRGYEQYF. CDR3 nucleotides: TGCGCCAGCAGCCCGGACAGGGGGTACGAGCAGTACTTC.

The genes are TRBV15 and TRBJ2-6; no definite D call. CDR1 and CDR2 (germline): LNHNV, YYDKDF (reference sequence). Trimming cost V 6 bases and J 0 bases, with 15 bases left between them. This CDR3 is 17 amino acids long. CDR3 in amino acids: CATSSEALSSGANVLTF. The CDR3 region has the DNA TGTGCCACCAGTTCCGAGGCCCTGAGCTCTGGGGCCAACGTCCTGACTTTC.